These 12 T cell receptor beta chains share one sample of origin, sequenced in a study of blood T cell repertoires in COVID-19. TCRdb's copy holds only in-frame clones and misses some; the assay was immunoSEQ multiplex PCR. The data hold fewer than 110,000 clones, with roughly 84% observed a single time. The specimen was peripheral blood. These receptors originate from a human donor in a cohort sampled during active COVID-19.

CDR3 coding DNA: TGTGCCAGCAGCTTACTGGGAGGTAGCACCGGGGAGCTGTTTTTT. The encoded protein is CASSLLGGSTGELFF. The chain links TRBV7-3 to TRBJ2-2; a possible D gene is TRBD2 (6 bases). V lost 2 bases to trimming and J lost 4 bases, with 11 bases between them. Looked up from germline, CDR1 is SGHTA and CDR2 is FQGTGA. CDR3 length: 15 amino acids.

This chain joins TRBV6-2 or TRBV6-3 and TRBJ2-1, with 7 bases identical to TRBD2. CDR1 and CDR2 from the germline V gene are MNHEY and SVGEGT. This CDR3 spans 14 amino acids. V lost 4 bases, J lost 4 bases, and 4 bases stayed unmatched. CDR3 loop: CASSFGTKYNEQFF. CDR3 nucleotides: TGTGCCAGCAGTTTCGGGACTAAGTACAATGAGCAGTTCTTC.

The chain joins TRBV7-2 to TRBJ1-1; possible D gene TRBD1, 6 bases. Germline assignment: CDR1 SGHTA and CDR2 FQGNSA. The V and J ends lost 4 bases and 0 bases respectively, with 12 bases between them. The length of the CDR3 is 15 residues. CDR3 DNA sequence: TGTGCCAGCAGCTCACGAACAGGGATGAACACTGAAGCTTTCTTT. This translates into CASSSRTGMNTEAFF.

This clone was seen a few times. The V call is TRBV19, the J call TRBJ2-7; the match to TRBD1 covers 7 bases. V shed 6 bases and J 2 bases; nucleotides not matched to a gene: 7. The CDR3 is made up of 14 amino acids. Germline V gene sequence: CDR1 LNHDA, CDR2 SQIVND (reference sequence). The CDR3 loop is CASSRDRATYEQYF. CDR3 nucleotides: TGTGCCAGTAGCAGAGACAGGGCTACCTACGAGCAGTACTTC.

The chain carries TRBV4-1 and TRBJ2-5; D remains ambiguous. The CDR3 spans 14 residues. Germline V gene sequence: CDR1 MGHRA, CDR2 YSYEKL. Trimming removed 2 bases at V and 5 bases at J, with 12 bases between. CDR3 protein: CASSQTESKETQYF. The DNA of the CDR3 is TGCGCCAGCAGCCAAACGGAGAGTAAGGAGACCCAGTACTTC.

The chain combines TRBV4-3 with TRBJ2-2; 10 nucleotides agree with TRBD2. J lost 5 bases, V lost 0 bases, and 0 bases had no gene match. The length of the CDR3 is 15 residues. Germline V gene data show CDR1 as LGHNA and CDR2 as YSLEER. CDR3 DNA: TGCGCCAGCAGCCAAGAACTAGCGGGGACCGGGGAGCTGTTTTTT. This translates into CASSQELAGTGELFF.

As DNA, the CDR3 is TGTGCCAGCAGCTTGGGGGGGCCTTCTGGTGGCTACACCTTC. This translates into CASSLGGPSGGYTF. The rearrangement joins TRBV5-6 to TRBJ1-2; D may be TRBD1 (6 bases). Trimming cost V 0 bases and J 7 bases, with 13 bases left between them. This CDR3 has 14 amino acids. The germline gives CDR1 SGHDT, CDR2 YYEEEE.

The DNA of the CDR3 is TGTGCCAGTAGTATAGGCGTGAACTATGGCTACACCTTC. Its protein product is CASSIGVNYGYTF. The chain employs TRBV19 and TRBJ1-2; no definite D call. V was shortened by 1 base and J by 2 bases, with 5 bases between the two germline ends. The CDR3 totals 13 residues. In germline, CDR1 is LNHDA, CDR2 SQIVND (reference sequence).

This clone was counted at least ten times. V gene TRBV7-9 combines with J gene TRBJ1-1; tentatively, D is TRBD1 (5 bases). CDR3 length: 14 amino acids. Germline assignment: CDR1 SEHNR and CDR2 FQNEAQ (reference sequence). Between the trimmed V and J ends, which lost 5 bases and 1 base, there was a span of 11 bases. CDR3: CASSGARANTEAFF. The CDR3 region has the DNA TGTGCCAGCAGCGGGGCAAGGGCGAACACTGAAGCTTTCTTT. The complete variable domain, with remaining parts taken from reference TRBV7-9 and TRBJ1-1, reads DTGVSQNPRHKITKRGQNVTFRCDPISEHNRLYWYRQTLGQGPEFLTYFQNEAQLEKSRLLSDRFSAERPKGSFSTLEIQRTEQGDSAMYLCASSGARANTEAFFGQGTRLTVV.

With respect to this clone: Other DNA sequences in the sample encode the same CDR3. This chain connects TRBV18 to TRBJ1-2; weak D call: TRBD1 (5 bases). This CDR3 contains 13 residues. Germline CDR1 KGHSH, CDR2 LQKENI. Trimming took off 3 bases at V and 1 base at J, with 6 bases between the two ends. Here the CDR3 reads CASSPDSNYGYTF. DNA of the CDR3: TGTGCCAGCTCACCCGACAGTAACTATGGCTACACCTTC.

The chain uses TRBV5-1 and TRBJ2-1, with 7 bases that match TRBD2. This CDR3 has 15 amino acids. CDR1 is SGHRS and CDR2 is YFSETQ in the germline V gene. With V trimmed by 5 bases and J by 4 bases, 9 bases remained unmatched. The CDR3: CASSLGGGDYNEQFF. The CDR3, as DNA: TGCGCCAGCAGTCTCGGGGGAGGGGATTACAATGAGCAGTTCTTC.

This sequence joins TRBV7-8 and TRBJ1-5; D not certain. The CDR3 is 12 residues long. V lost 2 bases and J lost 5, with 4 bases in between. Germline V lookup: CDR1 SGHVS, CDR2 FQNEAQ. Here the CDR3 reads CASSLPDQPQHF. CDR3 DNA sequence: TGTGCCAGCAGCTTACCGGATCAGCCCCAGCATTTT.